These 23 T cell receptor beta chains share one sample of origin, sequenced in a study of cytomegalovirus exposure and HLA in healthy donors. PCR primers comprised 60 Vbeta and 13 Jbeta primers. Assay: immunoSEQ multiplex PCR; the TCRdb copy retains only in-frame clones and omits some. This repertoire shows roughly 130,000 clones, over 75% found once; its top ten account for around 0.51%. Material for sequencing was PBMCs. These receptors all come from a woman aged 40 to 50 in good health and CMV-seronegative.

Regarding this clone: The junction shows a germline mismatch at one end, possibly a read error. CDR3 amino acids: CSSSPGPGGESYEQYF. Written as DNA, the CDR3 is TGTTCCAGCAGCCCCGGACCGGGAGGGGAATCCTACGAGCAGTACTTC. This chain links TRBV7-9 with TRBJ2-7; 8 bases map to TRBD2. CDR1 is SEHNR, CDR2 FQNEAQ, per germline (reference sequence). The CDR3 covers 16 residues.

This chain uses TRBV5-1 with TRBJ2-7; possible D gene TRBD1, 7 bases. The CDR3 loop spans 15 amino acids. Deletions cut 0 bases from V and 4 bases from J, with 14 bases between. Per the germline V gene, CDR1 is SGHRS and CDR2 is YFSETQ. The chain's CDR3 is CASSLEEGASYEQYF. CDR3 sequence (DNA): TGCGCCAGCAGCTTGGAGGAGGGGGCCTCGTACGAGCAGTACTTC.

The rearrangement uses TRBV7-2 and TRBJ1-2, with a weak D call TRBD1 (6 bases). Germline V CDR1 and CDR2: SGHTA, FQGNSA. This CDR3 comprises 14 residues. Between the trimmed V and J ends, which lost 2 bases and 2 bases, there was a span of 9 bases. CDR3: CASSLTQGNYGYTF. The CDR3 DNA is TGTGCCAGCAGCTTAACTCAGGGGAACTATGGCTACACCTTC.

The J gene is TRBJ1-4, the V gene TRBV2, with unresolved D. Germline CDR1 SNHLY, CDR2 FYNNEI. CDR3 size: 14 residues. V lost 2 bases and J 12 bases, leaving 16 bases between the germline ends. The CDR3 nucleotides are TGTGCCAGCAGTGAAAGTAGGTCTCAGACTGAACTGTTTTTT. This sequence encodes CASSESRSQTELFF. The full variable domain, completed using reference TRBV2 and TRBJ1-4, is EPEVTQTPSHQVTQMGQEVILRCVPISNHLYFYWYRQILGQKVEFLVSFYNNEISEKSEIFDDQFSVERPDGSNFTLKIRSTKLEDSAMYFCASSESRSQTELFFGSGTQLSVL.

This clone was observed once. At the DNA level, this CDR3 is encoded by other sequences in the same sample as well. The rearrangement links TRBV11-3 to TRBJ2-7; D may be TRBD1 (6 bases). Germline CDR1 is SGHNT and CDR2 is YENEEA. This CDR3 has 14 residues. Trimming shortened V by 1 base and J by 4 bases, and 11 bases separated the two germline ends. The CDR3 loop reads CASSLGGLSYEQYF. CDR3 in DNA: TGTGCCAGCAGCTTAGGGGGGCTTTCTTACGAGCAGTACTTC.

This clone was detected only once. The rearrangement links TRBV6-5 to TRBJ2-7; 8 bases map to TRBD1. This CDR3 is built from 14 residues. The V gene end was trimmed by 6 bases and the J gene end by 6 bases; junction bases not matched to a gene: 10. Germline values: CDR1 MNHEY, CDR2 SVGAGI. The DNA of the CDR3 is TGTGCCAGCAGCCTCCTGGACAGGGCCACCGAGCAGTACTTC. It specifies CASSLLDRATEQYF.

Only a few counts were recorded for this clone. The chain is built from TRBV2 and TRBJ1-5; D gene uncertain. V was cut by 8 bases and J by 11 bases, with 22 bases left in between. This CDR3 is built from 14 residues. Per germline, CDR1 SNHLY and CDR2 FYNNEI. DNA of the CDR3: TGTGCCAGCTCAGGAACCACCAGACGGGAAGCCCAGCATTTT. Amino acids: CASSGTTRREAQHF.

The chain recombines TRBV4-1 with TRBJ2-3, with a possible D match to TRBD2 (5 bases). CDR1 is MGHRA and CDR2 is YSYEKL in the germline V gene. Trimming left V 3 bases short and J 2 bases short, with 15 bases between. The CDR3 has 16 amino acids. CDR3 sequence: CASSHPEGSDTDTQYF. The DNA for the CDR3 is TGCGCCAGCAGCCACCCTGAGGGCAGTGACACAGATACGCAGTATTTT.

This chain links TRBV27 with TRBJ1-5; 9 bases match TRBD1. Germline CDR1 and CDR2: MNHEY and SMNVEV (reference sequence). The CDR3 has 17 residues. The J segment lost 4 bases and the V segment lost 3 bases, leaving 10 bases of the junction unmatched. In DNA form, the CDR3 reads TGTGCCAGCAGTTTTGGGGCCGGGACAGGGCCTAATCAGCCCCAGCATTTT. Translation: CASSFGAGTGPNQPQHF.

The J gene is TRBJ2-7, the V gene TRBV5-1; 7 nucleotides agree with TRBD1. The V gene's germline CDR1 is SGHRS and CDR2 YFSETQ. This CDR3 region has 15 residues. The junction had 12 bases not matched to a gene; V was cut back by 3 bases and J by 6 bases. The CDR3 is CASSSTGPLVGEQYF. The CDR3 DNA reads TGCGCCAGCAGCTCGACAGGGCCCCTAGTGGGCGAGCAGTACTTC.

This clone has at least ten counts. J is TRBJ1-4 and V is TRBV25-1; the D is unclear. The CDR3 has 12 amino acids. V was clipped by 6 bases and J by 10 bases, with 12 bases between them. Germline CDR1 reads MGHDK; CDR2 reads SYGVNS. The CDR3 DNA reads TGTGCCAGCAGGCTTCAAACGGGAAAACTGTTTTTT. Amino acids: CASRLQTGKLFF.

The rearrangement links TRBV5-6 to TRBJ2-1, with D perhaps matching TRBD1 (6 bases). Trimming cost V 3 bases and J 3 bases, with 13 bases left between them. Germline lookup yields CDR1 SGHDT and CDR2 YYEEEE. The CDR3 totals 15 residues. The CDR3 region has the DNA TGTGCCAGCAGCTCTGCAGGGGCCAACTACAATGAGCAGTTCTTC. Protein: CASSSAGANYNEQFF.

CDR3 in amino acids: CASALGAGGPTYEQYF. CDR3 bases: TGTGCCAGCGCGTTAGGGGCGGGAGGACCTACCTACGAGCAGTACTTC. This sequence joins TRBV27 and TRBJ2-7, with 8 nucleotides matching TRBD2. CDR1 and CDR2 from the germline V gene are MNHEY and SMNVEV (reference sequence). The V and J ends lost 8 bases and 2 bases, in that order; junction bases with no gene match: 14. This CDR3 contains 16 residues.

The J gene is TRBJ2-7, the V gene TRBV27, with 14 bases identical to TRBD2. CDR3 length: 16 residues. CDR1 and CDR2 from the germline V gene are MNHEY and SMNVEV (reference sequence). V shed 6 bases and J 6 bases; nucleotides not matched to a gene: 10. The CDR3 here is CASSQEGTSGSIEQYF. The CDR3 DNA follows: TGTGCCAGCAGCCAGGAAGGGACTAGCGGGAGCATCGAGCAGTACTTC.

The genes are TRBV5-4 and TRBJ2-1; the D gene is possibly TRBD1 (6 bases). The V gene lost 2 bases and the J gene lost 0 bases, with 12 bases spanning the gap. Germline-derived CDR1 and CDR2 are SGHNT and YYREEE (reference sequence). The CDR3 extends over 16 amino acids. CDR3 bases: TGTGCCAGCAGCTTTCCAGGGGCCAGCTCCTACAATGAGCAGTTCTTC. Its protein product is CASSFPGASSYNEQFF.

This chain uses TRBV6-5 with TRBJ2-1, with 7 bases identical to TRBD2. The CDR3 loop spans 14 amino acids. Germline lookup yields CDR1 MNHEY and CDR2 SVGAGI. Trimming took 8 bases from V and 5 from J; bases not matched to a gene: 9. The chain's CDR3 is CASFSPGGNNEQFF. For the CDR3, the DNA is TGTGCCAGCTTCTCTCCCGGGGGGAACAATGAGCAGTTCTTC.

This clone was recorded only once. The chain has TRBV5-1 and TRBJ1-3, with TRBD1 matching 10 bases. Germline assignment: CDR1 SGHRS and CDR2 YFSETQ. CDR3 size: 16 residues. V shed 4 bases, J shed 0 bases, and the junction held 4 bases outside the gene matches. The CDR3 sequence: CASSTGQGNSGNTIYF. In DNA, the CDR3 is TGCGCCAGCAGCACGGGACAGGGGAACTCTGGAAACACCATATATTTT.

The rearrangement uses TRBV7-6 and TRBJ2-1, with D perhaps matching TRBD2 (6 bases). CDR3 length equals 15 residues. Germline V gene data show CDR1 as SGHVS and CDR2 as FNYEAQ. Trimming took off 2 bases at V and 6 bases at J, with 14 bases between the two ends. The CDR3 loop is CASSLSAGLLNEQFF. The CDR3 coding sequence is TGTGCCAGCAGCTTATCGGCGGGACTCCTCAATGAGCAGTTCTTC.

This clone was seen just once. In nucleotides, the CDR3 is TGTGCCATGGGGACAGGGGACACTGAAGCTTTCTTT. Translating gives CAMGTGDTEAFF. V usage is TRBV10-3 and J usage is TRBJ1-1, with TRBD1 matching over 10 bases. Trimming took 9 bases from V and 3 from J; bases not matched to a gene: 1. The CDR3 runs 12 residues. The germline CDR1 and CDR2 sequences are ENHRY and SYGVKD.

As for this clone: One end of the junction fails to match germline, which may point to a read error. The CDR3 protein is CSSSIGGQSTYNEQFF. CDR3 DNA: TGTTCCAGCAGCATAGGAGGACAAAGCACCTACAATGAGCAGTTCTTC. This rearrangement joins TRBV7-9 to TRBJ2-1, with D perhaps assigned TRBD1 or TRBD2 (5 bases each). CDR1 and CDR2 (germline): SEHNR, FQNEAQ (reference sequence). CDR3 length equals 16 residues. Looking up the rest from reference TRBV7-9 and TRBJ2-1 gives the full variable domain: DTGVSQNPRHKITKRGQNVTFRCDPISEHNRLYWYRQTLGQGPEFLTYFQNEAQLEKSRLLSDRFSAERPKGSFSTLEIQRTEQGDSAMYLCSSSIGGQSTYNEQFFGPGTRLTVL.

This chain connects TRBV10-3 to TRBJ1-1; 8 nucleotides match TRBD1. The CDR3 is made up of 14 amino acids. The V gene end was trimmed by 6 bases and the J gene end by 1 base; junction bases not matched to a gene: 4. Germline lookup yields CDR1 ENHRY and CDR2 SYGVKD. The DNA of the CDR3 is TGTGCCATCAGCTCGCAGGGGGCGAACACTGAAGCTTTCTTT. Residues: CAISSQGANTEAFF.

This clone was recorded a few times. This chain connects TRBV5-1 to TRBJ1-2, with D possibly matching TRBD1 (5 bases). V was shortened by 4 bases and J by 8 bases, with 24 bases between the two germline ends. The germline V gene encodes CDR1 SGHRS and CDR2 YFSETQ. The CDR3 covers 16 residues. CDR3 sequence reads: CASSAGVAGGTEGYTF. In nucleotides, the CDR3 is TGCGCCAGCAGCGCTGGAGTGGCCGGGGGGACGGAGGGCTACACCTTC.

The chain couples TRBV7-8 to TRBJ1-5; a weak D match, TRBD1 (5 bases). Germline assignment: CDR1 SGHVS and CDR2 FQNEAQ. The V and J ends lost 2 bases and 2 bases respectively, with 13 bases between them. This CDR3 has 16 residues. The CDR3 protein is CASSLIGVGGNQPQHF. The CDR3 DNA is TGTGCCAGCAGCTTAATAGGGGTAGGTGGCAATCAGCCCCAGCATTTT.